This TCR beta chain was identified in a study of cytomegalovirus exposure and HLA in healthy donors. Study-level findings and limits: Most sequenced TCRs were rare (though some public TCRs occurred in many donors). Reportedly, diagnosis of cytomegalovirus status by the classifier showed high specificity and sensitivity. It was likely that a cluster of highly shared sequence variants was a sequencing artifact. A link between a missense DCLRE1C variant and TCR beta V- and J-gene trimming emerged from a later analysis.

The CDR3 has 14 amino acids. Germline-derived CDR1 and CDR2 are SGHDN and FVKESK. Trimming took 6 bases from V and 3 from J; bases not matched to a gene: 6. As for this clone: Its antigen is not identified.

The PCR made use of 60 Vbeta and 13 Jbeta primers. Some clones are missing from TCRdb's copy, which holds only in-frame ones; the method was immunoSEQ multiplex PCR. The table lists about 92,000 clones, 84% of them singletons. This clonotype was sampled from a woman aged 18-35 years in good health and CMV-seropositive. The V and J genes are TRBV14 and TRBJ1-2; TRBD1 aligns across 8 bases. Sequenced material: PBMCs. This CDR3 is CASSRQTGDYGYTF. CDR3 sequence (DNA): TGTGCCAGCAGTCGACAGACAGGGGACTATGGCTACACCTTC. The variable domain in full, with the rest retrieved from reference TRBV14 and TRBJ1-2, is EAGVTQFPSHSVIEKGQTVTLRCDPISGHDNLYWYRRVMGKEIKFLLHFVKESKQDESGMPNNRFLAERTGGTYSTLKVQPAELEDSGVYFCASSRQTGDYGYTFGSGTRLTVV.